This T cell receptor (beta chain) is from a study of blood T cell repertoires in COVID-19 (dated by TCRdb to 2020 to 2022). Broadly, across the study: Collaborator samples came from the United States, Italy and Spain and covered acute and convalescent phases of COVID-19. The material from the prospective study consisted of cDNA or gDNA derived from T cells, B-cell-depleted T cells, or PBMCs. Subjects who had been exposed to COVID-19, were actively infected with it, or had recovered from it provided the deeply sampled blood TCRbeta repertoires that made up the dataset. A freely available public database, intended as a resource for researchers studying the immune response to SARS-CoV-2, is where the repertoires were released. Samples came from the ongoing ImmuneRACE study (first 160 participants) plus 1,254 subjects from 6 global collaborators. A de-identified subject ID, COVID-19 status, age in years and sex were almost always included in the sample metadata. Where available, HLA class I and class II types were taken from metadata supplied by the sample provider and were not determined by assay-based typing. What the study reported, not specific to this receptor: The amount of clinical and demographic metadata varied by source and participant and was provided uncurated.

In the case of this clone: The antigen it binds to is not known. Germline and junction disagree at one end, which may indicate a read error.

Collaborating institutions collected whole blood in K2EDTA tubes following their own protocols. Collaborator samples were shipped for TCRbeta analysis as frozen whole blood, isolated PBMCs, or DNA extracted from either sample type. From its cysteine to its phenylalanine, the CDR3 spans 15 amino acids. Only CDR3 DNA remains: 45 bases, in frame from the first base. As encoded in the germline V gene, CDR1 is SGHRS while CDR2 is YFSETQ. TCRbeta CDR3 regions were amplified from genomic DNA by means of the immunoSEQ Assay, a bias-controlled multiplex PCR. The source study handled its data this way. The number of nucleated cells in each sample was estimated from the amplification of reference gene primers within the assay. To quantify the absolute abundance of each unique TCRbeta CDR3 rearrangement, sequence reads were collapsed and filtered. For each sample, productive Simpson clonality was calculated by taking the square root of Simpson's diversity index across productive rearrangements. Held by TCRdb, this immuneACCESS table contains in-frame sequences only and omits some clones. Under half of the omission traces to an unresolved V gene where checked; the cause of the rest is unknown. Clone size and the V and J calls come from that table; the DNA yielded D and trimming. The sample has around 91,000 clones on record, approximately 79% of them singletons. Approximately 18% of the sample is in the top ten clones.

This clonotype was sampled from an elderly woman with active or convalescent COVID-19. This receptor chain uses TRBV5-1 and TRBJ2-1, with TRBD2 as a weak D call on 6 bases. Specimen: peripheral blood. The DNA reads TGTGCCAGCAGCTTGATGCAGCGGGTCATCAATGAGCAGTTCTTC. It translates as CASSLMQRVINEQFF.